This entry describes one TCR beta chain. Its recognized antigen is unknown. Base qualities are missing; no much larger clone stands one base away. CD8 naive samples consisted of CD45RO-negative cells that were positively selected for CCR7, yielding a CD45RA+CCR7+ population without TemRA cells. The donors were healthy, HIV-negative adults who had no recently reported acute infections or vaccinations. All donors were Caucasian adults living in Nashville, Tennessee, USA. Blood was collected by leukapheresis, and PBMCs were isolated by Ficoll-Histopaque density gradient centrifugation and then cryopreserved in liquid nitrogen vapor phase. Analytical flow cytometry was used to check the purity and quantity of every magnetically sorted T cell population. From each sorted fraction, genomic DNA was isolated and quantified by UV absorbance on a Nanodrop 2000c. The CDR3 has 15 amino acids, counting the end cysteine and phenylalanine. Only the CDR3 portion is preserved as DNA: 45 bases, with reading frame beginning at the first base. V lost 3 bases and J lost 4 bases, and the count of bases not matched to a germline gene is 5. In the germline V gene (reference sequence), CDR1 corresponds to MNHEY and CDR2 to SMNVEV.

This sample was included in a study of shared clonotypes between healthy human individuals (TCRdb year 2020). Some background on the complete study: The cohort included a few men and two women between 18 and 49 years of age. For each donor, CD4 naive and CD4 memory were each given three plates, CD8 naive was given two plates, and CD8 memory was given one plate. Blood TCR repertoires of a handful of healthy adults were deeply sequenced to estimate repertoire size and the extent of clonotype sharing between individuals. Different laboratories and diverse techniques were used to prepare libraries and sequence TCR repertoires, to increase sequencing depth and limit assay-specific biases. Each donor's leukapheresis produced roughly between about 0.8 and 8.9 billion PBMCs.

Broad study findings and their caveats: Compared with non-shared clonotypes, the clonotypes found in all four sorted-subset donors had higher generation probabilities. Estimated clonotype richness was generally larger for naive than for memory subsets. About 5% of naive CD4, 3.5% of naive CD8, roughly 2.5% of memory CD4, and 0.35% to 0.5% of memory CD8 clonotypes were shared across several donors. Sampling was restricted to blood, and TCR repertoires in tissues likely differ from the TCR repertoires found in blood. Pairwise subsampling indicated that sequencing depth was expected to affect the degree of clonotype sharing among donors. The small number of donors limited the genetic and exposure-history diversity represented. Rarefaction of sorted-subset datasets indicated incomplete sequencing despite the large sequencing depth.

Using the deep immunoSEQ assay, TCR CDR3 regions were amplified from genomic DNA by multiplex PCR. Genomic DNA extracted from each cell subset was distributed evenly over all wells of several immunoSEQ 96-well plates, and each plate served as one replicate. For sorted subsets, approximately 200 ng of genomic DNA, equivalent to around 29,000 T cell genomes, went into each replicate PCR. The purified libraries were quantified using a Qubit 3.0 fluorometer, sized with a Bioanalyzer 2100, and then quantified again using the KAPA Library Quantification kit. A separate single-read 150-cycle Illumina NextSeq 550 flow cell was used to sequence each immunoSEQ 96-well plate. The paper's processing steps were these. Because the immunoSEQ output included only junctional sequences and no quality scores, the filtering could not be the same as the filtering used for full-length reads. Sequences were annotated with PyIR, a Python wrapper for IgBLAST v1.9, using IMGT germline references to assign V/J genes and CDR3. Reads were removed for weak V/J assignments (E-value above 1e-6), missing CDR3, stop codons, out-of-frame junctions, or ambiguous translated residues. A V3J clonotype was defined by an identical inferred V gene, J gene, and CDR3 amino acid sequence. The percentage overlap between two repertoires was calculated by dividing the number of shared unique clonotypes by the size of the smaller repertoire. Richness of each repertoire was evaluated using RTK rarefaction, the Chao1 estimator, and Recon v2.1 estimates of unobserved clonotypes. Generation probabilities for all TCRbeta clonotypes obtained by the gDNA method from several donors were computed using OLGA. In its TCRdb copy, this immuneACCESS table keeps in-frame sequences only and misses some clones. Where compared with another copy, unresolved V genes explain less than half of these, and the others have no known cause. V, J and clone size are those of that table, while D and trimming were read from the DNA. Counted in this sample were some 740,000 clones; almost 95% of them appeared once. About 25% of the sample rests with the top ten.

The clonotype comes from a young man in good health. In this chain, TRBV27 is recombined with TRBJ2-1; the central 8 bases match TRBD1. The sample comprised naive CD8+ T cells sorted from blood. According to the study, the label for this sample's cell subset or site signals: CD45RA+CCR7+. CDR3 sequence: CASSFSTGGYNEQFF. The DNA is TGTGCCAGCAGTTTTTCTACAGGGGGATACAATGAGCAGTTCTTC.